What follows describes a single T cell receptor beta chain. The antigen is not known. Treatment indicated: roughly 10-day PBMC culture with coronavirus spike peptide pools or control peptides (ViraFEST assay). The data stem from a study of vaccination and CD4 T cells after COVID-19. Study details: Ranging from 14 to 241, the interval between dose two and post-vaccine sampling had a median of about 72 days. Study conclusions and caveats: The researchers studied relatively few convalescent patients and omitted early post-infection timepoints.

The CDR3 extends over 12 amino acids. CDR1 is SGHRS, CDR2 YFSETQ, per germline. Trimming removed 1 base at V and 6 bases at J, with 8 bases between. The assay that was used to sequence DNA from cultured CD4+ T cells was the Oncomine TCR Beta short-read assay. The authors extracted genomic DNA from cultured CD4+ T cells. One entry per CDR3 protein results from TCRdb running MiXCR on the PCR reads. The profile covers about 27,000 distinct CDR3 sequences, with around 64% appearing a single time and roughly 17% taken by the ten largest. V is TRBV5-1 and J is TRBJ2-7; tentatively, D is TRBD2 (6 bases). The sequence was obtained from a human donor who received a COVID-19 vaccine. Material: CD4+ T cells from blood, cultured in vitro, obtained after SARS-CoV-2 vaccination. CDR3 sequence reads: CASSLLGGEQYF. The CDR3 DNA reads as TGCGCCAGCAGCTTGTTGGGAGGCGAGCAGTACTTC. The variable domain in full, completed from reference TRBV5-1 and TRBJ2-7, reads KAGVTQTPRYLIKTRGQQVTLSCSPISGHRSVSWYQQTPGQGLQFLFEYFSETQRNKGNFPGRFSGRQFSNSRSEMNVSTLELGDSALYLCASSLLGGEQYFGPGTRLTVT.